This entry lists 24 T cell receptor beta chains sequenced from one sample in a study of cytomegalovirus exposure and HLA in healthy donors. The PCR used 60 Vbeta and 13 Jbeta primers. Profiled with immunoSEQ multiplex PCR; TCRdb holds only in-frame clones, not every one. The table lists about 58,000 clones. The sequenced material came from PBMCs. The receptors derive from a woman between 18 and 30 years old in good health and CMV-seronegative.

The gene calls are TRBV5-1 and TRBJ1-1; D gene uncertain. The length of the CDR3 is 17 residues. In germline, CDR1 is SGHRS, CDR2 YFSETQ. V lost 4 bases to trimming and J lost 4 bases, with 23 bases between them. The CDR3 sequence: CASSPTAEGGLSTEAFF. CDR3 nucleotides: TGCGCCAGCAGCCCCACCGCCGAGGGAGGGTTGAGCACTGAAGCTTTCTTT.

V usage is TRBV5-4 and J usage is TRBJ1-2; possibly TRBD1 for D (5 bases). There are 16 residues in the CDR3. V lost 5 bases and J 2 bases, leaving 19 bases between the germline ends. Germline loops: CDR1 SGHNT, CDR2 YYREEE (reference sequence). CDR3 residues: CASSSGRGNRNYGYTF. The CDR3 DNA reads TGTGCCAGCAGTTCGGGCCGGGGGAATAGGAACTATGGCTACACCTTC. Full variable domain (remainder filled in from reference TRBV5-4 and TRBJ1-2): ETGVTQSPTHLIKTRGQQVTLRCSSQSGHNTVSWYQQALGQGPQFIFQYYREEENGRGNFPPRFSGLQFPNYSSELNVNALELDDSALYLCASSSGRGNRNYGYTFGSGTRLTVV.

As for this clone: The same CDR3 also results from other DNA sequences found in this sample. J is TRBJ2-3 and V is TRBV6-1; 9 nucleotides align to TRBD2. CDR3 length: 14 residues. With V trimmed by 5 bases and J by 4 bases, 4 bases remained unmatched. The germline CDR1 and CDR2 sequences are MNHNS and SASEGT. CDR3: CASSPGLAADTQYF. Here the CDR3 DNA reads TGTGCCAGCAGTCCGGGACTAGCCGCAGATACGCAGTATTTT.

The rearrangement joins TRBV11-2 to TRBJ1-1; D may be TRBD1 (6 bases). Germline V gives CDR1 SGHAT, CDR2 FQNNGV. CDR3 length: 13 amino acids. The V gene lost 5 bases and the J gene lost 5 bases, with 12 bases spanning the gap. The CDR3 protein is CASSRTGYTEAFF. The CDR3 DNA is TGTGCCAGCAGCCGTACAGGGTATACTGAAGCTTTCTTT.

The V call is TRBV2, the J call TRBJ1-1; D perhaps matches TRBD1 (6 bases). In germline, CDR1 is SNHLY, CDR2 FYNNEI. The CDR3 totals 13 residues. V was cut by 10 bases and J by 0 bases, with 12 bases left in between. The CDR3 bases are TGTGCCACCAAAGGGGACATGAACACTGAAGCTTTCTTT. Encoded protein: CATKGDMNTEAFF.

V usage is TRBV6-1 and J usage is TRBJ2-3; D may be TRBD2 (5 bases). Germline V gives CDR1 MNHNS, CDR2 SASEGT. The CDR3 runs 16 residues. Trimming removed 0 bases from V and 2 bases from J, with 12 bases in between. CDR3 nucleotides: TGTGCCAGCAGTGAAGCGGCCGGACTCTACACAGATACGCAGTATTTT. This gives the protein CASSEAAGLYTDTQYF.

This chain connects TRBV28 to TRBJ2-7; D may be TRBD1 (6 bases). Trimming cost V 2 bases and J 2 bases, with 10 bases left between them. The CDR3 spans 14 residues. The germline V gene encodes CDR1 MDHEN and CDR2 SYDVKM. CDR3 amino acids: CASSLRGHTYEQYF. As DNA, the CDR3 is TGTGCCAGCAGTTTACGGGGACATACCTACGAGCAGTACTTC. Full variable domain (missing parts from reference TRBV28 and TRBJ2-7): DVKVTQSSRYLVKRTGEKVFLECVQDMDHENMFWYRQDPGLGLRLIYFSYDVKMKEKGDIPEGYSVSREKKERFSLILESASTNQTSMYLCASSLRGHTYEQYFGPGTRLTVT.

This CDR3 is CASSTLRGGYEKLFF. The CDR3 coding sequence is TGTGCCAGCAGCACACTAAGAGGGGGCTATGAAAAACTGTTTTTT. The chain joins TRBV7-9 to TRBJ1-4, with 7 bases matching TRBD1. The V gene's germline CDR1 is SEHNR and CDR2 FQNEAQ (reference sequence). The CDR3 is 15 residues long. V dropped 5 bases and J dropped 6; count of bases not matched to a gene: 9.

This chain links TRBV6-1 with TRBJ1-3; no clear D. V lost 11 bases and J lost 3, with 20 bases in between. CDR1 and CDR2 from the germline V gene are MNHNS and SASEGT. There are 15 residues in the CDR3. The CDR3, as DNA: TGTGCCGCCGGGATGGACCTGAGCTTTGGAAACACCATATATTTT. Protein product: CAAGMDLSFGNTIYF.

The CDR3 DNA follows: TGTGCCTGGGGTGGGGGCTCCACGGGGGTGAGGACTGAAGCTTTCTTT. Amino acids: CAWGGGSTGVRTEAFF. The chain links TRBV30 to TRBJ1-1, with D possibly being TRBD1 (6 bases). This CDR3 comprises 16 residues. V lost 5 bases and J 5 bases, leaving 24 bases between the germline ends. CDR1 is GTSNPN and CDR2 is SVGIG in the germline V gene (reference sequence). Full variable domain (remainder filled in from reference TRBV30 and TRBJ1-1): SQTIHQWPATLVQPVGSPLSLECTVEGTSNPNLYWYRQAAGRGLQLLFYSVGIGQISSEVPQNLSASRPQDRQFILSSKKLLLSDSGFYLCAWGGGSTGVRTEAFFGQGTRLTVV.

This chain links TRBV7-9 with TRBJ2-1, with D maybe TRBD1 (6 bases). The CDR3 extends over 15 amino acids. CDR1 and CDR2 from the germline V gene are SEHNR and FQNEAQ (reference sequence). The V gene lost 5 bases and the J gene lost 4 bases, with 15 bases spanning the gap. The CDR3 is CASSVYRANYNEQFF. CDR3 sequence (DNA): TGTGCCAGCAGCGTATACAGGGCAAATTACAATGAGCAGTTCTTC.

The J gene is TRBJ1-2, the V gene TRBV9; TRBD1 agrees at 8 bases. V shed 4 bases, J shed 7 bases, and the junction held 6 bases outside the gene matches. The germline gives CDR1 SGDLS, CDR2 YYNGEE. This CDR3 contains 13 residues. The CDR3 DNA follows: TGTGCCAGCAGCTATACAGGGGGTAGTGGCTACACCTTC. This encodes CASSYTGGSGYTF.

The gene calls are TRBV18 and TRBJ2-2, with 11 positions matching TRBD1. The CDR3 covers 15 residues. V lost 6 bases and J lost 4; bases outside the gene matches: 4. Germline CDR1 and CDR2: KGHSH and LQKENI. In DNA form, the CDR3 reads TGTGCCAGCTCTGGACAGGGGGCCACCACCGGGGAGCTGTTTTTT. It yields the protein CASSGQGATTGELFF.

The chain combines TRBV27 with TRBJ1-2; D ambiguous. CDR1 and CDR2 (germline): MNHEY, SMNVEV (reference sequence). The CDR3 runs to 13 residues. Trimming took 3 bases from V and 6 from J, leaving 11 bases between them. The CDR3 DNA is TGTGCCAGCAGTTTTGAGGGCGGGAATGGCTACACCTTC. Its protein product is CASSFEGGNGYTF.

The chain links TRBV14 to TRBJ2-5; tentative D call: TRBD2 (5 bases). Germline V CDR1 and CDR2: SGHDN, FVKESK. Trimming left V 3 bases short and J 1 base short, with 27 bases between. This CDR3 is built from 20 residues. CDR3 residues: CASSQSGCTVGGWGQETQYF. DNA for the CDR3: TGTGCCAGCAGCCAGTCGGGATGCACTGTCGGTGGGTGGGGCCAAGAGACCCAGTACTTC.

V gene TRBV28 combines with J gene TRBJ2-7; D gene ambiguous. V was clipped by 6 bases and J by 0 bases, with 9 bases between them. Germline V gives CDR1 MDHEN, CDR2 SYDVKM. The CDR3 runs 13 residues. CDR3 coding DNA: TGTGCCAGCAGGCACCCCAGCTCCTACGAGCAGTACTTC. Translated, it gives CASRHPSSYEQYF.

The rearrangement links TRBV7-9 to TRBJ2-3, with 9 bases identical to TRBD2. The CDR3 contains 15 residues. Germline assignment: CDR1 SEHNR and CDR2 FQNEAQ (reference sequence). With 5 bases clipped from V and 2 bases from J, the junction kept 5 bases outside the gene matches. The DNA of the CDR3 is TGTGCCAGCAGCGTTAGCGGGAGAACCACAGATACGCAGTATTTT. This codes for CASSVSGRTTDTQYF.

CDR3 in DNA: TGTGCCAGCAGCTTACCCCCCCCAGGATCCTACGAGCAGTACTTC. The encoded protein is CASSLPPPGSYEQYF. The chain combines TRBV12-1 with TRBJ2-7; the table assigns TRBD1, which was not confirmed against the DNA. TRBV12-1 has pseudogene status. The CDR3 loop spans 15 amino acids.

The chain carries TRBV7-7 and TRBJ2-1; 11 bases are shared with TRBD2. V lost 5 bases to trimming and J lost 4 bases; unmatched junction nucleotides: 4. The CDR3 is 15 residues long. Germline loops: CDR1 SSHAT, CDR2 FNYEAQ (reference sequence). The CDR3 spells CASSPGTSGYNEQFF. The CDR3 nucleotides are TGTGCCAGCAGCCCAGGGACTAGCGGATACAATGAGCAGTTCTTC.

The chain is built from TRBV5-1 and TRBJ2-5; TRBD2 is a possible D gene (6 bases). Looked up from germline, CDR1 is SGHRS and CDR2 is YFSETQ. V was clipped by 6 bases and J by 1 base, with 13 bases between them. CDR3 length equals 14 residues. The CDR3 here is CASTVGGSQETQYF. Written as DNA, the CDR3 is TGCGCCAGCACTGTGGGGGGTTCCCAAGAGACCCAGTACTTC.

The DNA of the CDR3 is TGTGCCAGCGATACTAGCGGGAGTTGGGATGAGCAGTTCTTC. This gives the protein CASDTSGSWDEQFF. V and J are TRBV7-9 and TRBJ2-1; 11 bases are a match to TRBD2. The CDR3 runs to 14 residues. Germline assignment: CDR1 SEHNR and CDR2 FQNEAQ (reference sequence). V shed 8 bases, J shed 8 bases, and the junction held 8 bases outside the gene matches.

The chain is built from TRBV5-1 and TRBJ1-6, with TRBD1 matching over 8 bases. Trimming took 1 base from V and 6 from J; bases not matched to a gene: 9. The CDR3 totals 17 residues. CDR1 and CDR2 (germline): SGHRS, YFSETQ. CDR3 region: CASSLFSFGTGNSPLHF. The DNA of the CDR3 is TGCGCCAGCAGCTTGTTTTCATTCGGGACAGGTAATTCACCCCTCCACTTT.

The chain uses TRBV6-1 and TRBJ2-7; D is perhaps TRBD2 (6 bases). Per the germline V gene, CDR1 is MNHNS and CDR2 is SASEGT. This CDR3 has 15 amino acids. Trimming took off 4 bases at V and 1 base at J, with 14 bases between the two ends. The CDR3 sequence: CASSVPGTQSYEQYF. In nucleotides, the CDR3 is TGTGCCAGCAGTGTCCCCGGGACTCAATCCTACGAGCAGTACTTC.

This chain joins TRBV5-6 and TRBJ2-5; 15 bases agree with TRBD2. The J segment lost 2 bases and the V segment lost 4 bases, leaving 6 bases of the junction unmatched. The CDR3 sequence is 17 residues long. Looked up from germline, CDR1 is SGHDT and CDR2 is YYEEEE. The CDR3 DNA sequence: TGTGCCAGCAGCCTGGGACTAGCGGGAGGAAGACAAGAGACCCAGTACTTC. Residues: CASSLGLAGGRQETQYF.